The 27 T cell receptor beta chains below all came from one sample that was sequenced in a study of blood T cell repertoires in COVID-19. Here immunoSEQ multiplex PCR was the method, and the copy in TCRdb shows in-frame clones only, minus some. The sample contains around 370,000 clones, 85% to 90% of which appear only once. Source material: peripheral blood. The origin of the receptors is a woman aged 50 to 60 with COVID-19, enrolled during active disease.

The rearrangement links TRBV3-1 (or the pseudogene TRBV3-2) to TRBJ1-1; D is undetermined. Germline CDR1 LGHDT, CDR2 YNNKEL (reference sequence). The CDR3 totals 21 residues. Trimming cost V 0 bases and J 1 base, with 27 bases left between them. CDR3: CASSQDGYWYLSGTANTEAFF. The CDR3 bases are TGTGCCAGCAGCCAAGATGGGTATTGGTACCTCAGCGGAACAGCGAACACTGAAGCTTTCTTT.

The chain couples TRBV15 to TRBJ1-5, with a possible D match to TRBD1 (5 bases). The germline V gene has CDR1 LNHNV and CDR2 YYDKDF (reference sequence). The CDR3 covers 14 residues. V was clipped by 8 bases and J by 1 base, with 12 bases between them. CDR3 region: CATGRGSSNQPQHF. The CDR3, as DNA: TGTGCCACCGGGAGGGGTTCAAGCAATCAGCCCCAGCATTTT.

This chain connects TRBV5-4 to TRBJ1-1; the D is unclear. V was cut by 0 bases and J by 2 bases, with 11 bases left in between. CDR1 and CDR2 (germline): SGHNT, YYREEE (reference sequence). This CDR3 is built from 15 residues. The CDR3 nucleotides are TGTGCCAGCAGCTTGGACGGCAGGTTAAACACTGAAGCTTTCTTT. Protein sequence: CASSLDGRLNTEAFF.

Only one count was recorded for this clone. The CDR3 loop is CASSHAGAGETQYF. CDR3 bases: TGTGCCAGCTCACACGCTGGGGCGGGGGAGACCCAGTACTTC. The J gene is TRBJ2-5, the V gene TRBV18, with D maybe TRBD2 (6 bases). V was cut by 4 bases and J by 5 bases, with 14 bases left in between. The germline V gene has CDR1 KGHSH and CDR2 LQKENI. This CDR3 has 14 amino acids.

The rearrangement joins TRBV13 to TRBJ2-7; maybe TRBD1 (5 bases). Looked up from germline, CDR1 is PRHDT and CDR2 is FYEKMQ (reference sequence). The CDR3 spans 13 residues. The V end was cut by 1 base, the J end by 5 bases, with 9 bases between. The CDR3 sequence: CASSLAGSHEQYF. The DNA for the CDR3 is TGTGCCAGCAGCTTAGCAGGGTCTCACGAGCAGTACTTC.

The V call is TRBV9, the J call TRBJ1-1; 7 positions match TRBD1. The V gene end was trimmed by 4 bases and the J gene end by 2 bases; junction bases not matched to a gene: 11. Germline values: CDR1 SGDLS, CDR2 YYNGEE. CDR3 length: 16 amino acids. CDR3 protein: CASSPNPGQSNTEAFF. The DNA of the CDR3 is TGTGCCAGCAGCCCAAACCCGGGACAGTCAAACACTGAAGCTTTCTTT.

The CDR3 region has the DNA TGCGCCAGCAGCTTAATCCCCGGGACTGAAGCTTTCTTT. The encoded protein is CASSLIPGTEAFF. The chain is built from TRBV5-1 and TRBJ1-1; D is uncertain. CDR3 length: 13 residues. V was cut by 2 bases and J by 5 bases, with 10 bases left in between. Germline CDR1 SGHRS, CDR2 YFSETQ.

For this clone: This sample also contains other DNA sequences that code for the same CDR3. V and J are TRBV19 and TRBJ2-3; 14 bases agree with TRBD2. V trimming: 8 bases; J trimming: 3 bases; junction bases outside the gene matches: 4. The V gene's germline CDR1 is LNHDA and CDR2 SQIVND (reference sequence). CDR3 length equals 15 residues. CDR3 coding DNA: TGTGCCAGTTCTGGGACTAGCGGGAGTACAGATACGCAGTATTTT. It translates to CASSGTSGSTDTQYF. Using reference TRBV19 and TRBJ2-3 for the parts outside the CDR3, the full variable domain is DGGITQSPKYLFRKEGQNVTLSCEQNLNHDAMYWYRQDPGQGLRLIYYSQIVNDFQKGDIAEGYSVSREKKESFPLTVTSAQKNPTAFYLCASSGTSGSTDTQYFGPGTRLTVL.

This clone was recorded once. This chain connects TRBV5-1 to TRBJ1-4; weak D call: TRBD1 (5 bases). CDR3 size: 14 residues. From germline, CDR1 is SGHRS and CDR2 YFSETQ. The germline V and J ends were trimmed by 5 bases and 8 bases, with 16 bases remaining between them. The CDR3 is CASSGQGRTEKLFF. The CDR3 DNA sequence: TGCGCCAGCAGTGGTCAGGGCCGTACAGAAAAACTGTTTTTT.

The rearrangement links TRBV5-5 to TRBJ2-2, with 10 bases lining up with TRBD1. The junction had 8 bases not matched to a gene; V was cut back by 0 bases and J by 3 bases. The germline V gene has CDR1 SGHKS and CDR2 YYEKEE (reference sequence). The CDR3 has 18 residues. CDR3 region: CASSLAAAGQGYTGELFF. The DNA for the CDR3 is TGTGCCAGCAGCTTGGCTGCGGCGGGACAGGGGTACACCGGGGAGCTGTTTTTT. The full variable domain, its missing parts supplied by reference TRBV5-5 and TRBJ2-2, is DAGVTQSPTHLIKTRGQQVTLRCSPISGHKSVSWYQQVLGQGPQFIFQYYEKEERGRGNFPDRFSARQFPNYSSELNVNALLLGDSALYLCASSLAAAGQGYTGELFFGEGSRLTVL.

The gene calls are TRBV6-1 and TRBJ2-5; TRBD2 aligns across 7 bases. Germline V gene sequence: CDR1 MNHNS, CDR2 SASEGT. The trim removed 5 bases at V and 5 bases at J, leaving 5 bases unmatched. The CDR3 totals 13 residues. In nucleotides, the CDR3 is TGTGCCAGCAGTCCACCCGGGGGGGAGACCCAGTACTTC. Translation gives CASSPPGGETQYF.

J is TRBJ2-7 and V is TRBV10-3; weak D call: TRBD1 (5 bases). The germline CDR1 and CDR2 sequences are ENHRY and SYGVKD. The ends were cut back, 0 bases at V and 3 bases at J, with 12 bases in the middle. The CDR3 is made up of 15 amino acids. The CDR3 spells CAISESGQGRYEQYF. Here the CDR3 DNA reads TGTGCCATCAGTGAGTCGGGGCAGGGCCGCTACGAGCAGTACTTC.

The rearrangement uses TRBV18 and TRBJ1-2, with D maybe TRBD1 (5 bases). Trimming removed 3 bases from V and 8 bases from J, with 10 bases in between. The CDR3 sequence is 12 residues long. Germline-derived CDR1 and CDR2 are KGHSH and LQKENI. CDR3: CASSPQGRGYTF. The CDR3 region has the DNA TGTGCCAGCTCACCGCAGGGAAGGGGCTACACCTTC.

This chain joins TRBV5-5 and TRBJ1-5; 7 nucleotides line up with TRBD1. The CDR3 spans 15 residues. Per the germline V gene, CDR1 is SGHKS and CDR2 is YYEKEE (reference sequence). After removal of 1 base from V and 3 bases from J, the junction contained 4 bases not matched to a gene. The CDR3 is CASSLSGQLNQPQHF. CDR3 bases: TGTGCCAGCAGCTTGTCGGGACAGCTCAATCAGCCCCAGCATTTT.

The chain uses TRBV5-6 and TRBJ2-3, with 14 bases aligning to TRBD2. This CDR3 region has 15 residues. V was clipped by 4 bases and J by 5 bases; unmatched bases: 3. Germline CDR1 reads SGHDT; CDR2 reads YYEEEE. CDR3 residues: CASSRGLAGVDTQYF. The CDR3 coding sequence is TGTGCCAGCAGCCGGGGACTAGCGGGAGTAGATACGCAGTATTTT.

The chain joins TRBV5-4 to TRBJ2-1, with D perhaps TRBD1 (5 bases). Trimming took 0 bases from V and 3 from J, leaving 10 bases between them. CDR3 length: 15 amino acids. The germline V gene encodes CDR1 SGHNT and CDR2 YYREEE (reference sequence). CDR3 nucleotides: TGTGCCAGCAGCTTGGCCGACAGTTACTACAATGAGCAGTTCTTC. Translating gives CASSLADSYYNEQFF.

The count of this clone is one. The same CDR3 arises from other DNA sequences in this sample as well. The chain joins TRBV5-1 to TRBJ1-2; D uncertain. In germline, CDR1 is SGHRS, CDR2 YFSETQ. V was pared by 0 bases and J by 2 bases, with 5 bases between. This CDR3 region has 13 residues. CDR3 DNA: TGCGCCAGCAGCTTGGGACAAAACTATGGCTACACCTTC. Its translation is CASSLGQNYGYTF.

The chain recombines TRBV11-3 with TRBJ2-1; 14 bases align to TRBD2. The CDR3 sequence is 17 residues long. Germline lookup yields CDR1 SGHNT and CDR2 YENEEA. Unmatched junction bases numbered 9, after V lost 2 bases and J lost 9 bases. The CDR3 reads CASSLRGGTSGSGEQFF. CDR3 sequence (DNA): TGTGCCAGCAGCTTAAGGGGCGGGACTAGCGGGAGTGGTGAGCAGTTCTTC.

This clone was detected only once. This chain uses TRBV27 with TRBJ2-6; D not certain. The V and J ends lost 6 bases and 0 bases respectively, with 6 bases between them. The CDR3 spans 14 residues. Germline CDR1 is MNHEY and CDR2 is SMNVEV (reference sequence). The CDR3 sequence is CASRGTSGANVLTF. DNA of the CDR3: TGTGCCAGCAGGGGCACCTCTGGGGCCAACGTCCTGACTTTC. Full variable domain (remainder filled in from reference TRBV27 and TRBJ2-6): EAQVTQNPRYLITVTGKKLTVTCSQNMNHEYMSWYRQDPGLGLRQIYYSMNVEVTDKGDVPEGYKVSRKEKRNFPLILESPSPNQTSLYFCASRGTSGANVLTFGAGSRLTVL.

The chain combines TRBV12-3 or TRBV12-4 with TRBJ1-2; D unclear. Trimming pared 10 bases from V and 5 bases from J, leaving 14 bases between. CDR3 length: 12 residues. CDR3 DNA: TGTGCCATCCGTCTAGGGAGTTATGGCTACACCTTC. This translates into CAIRLGSYGYTF.

This chain links TRBV5-1 with TRBJ2-1; 12 nucleotides align to TRBD2. V dropped 0 bases and J dropped 7; count of bases not matched to a gene: 11. The length of the CDR3 is 18 residues. The V gene's germline CDR1 is SGHRS and CDR2 YFSETQ. The CDR3 sequence is CASSLDPRTSGKGNEQFF. CDR3 bases: TGCGCCAGCAGCTTGGATCCTCGGACTAGCGGGAAAGGGAATGAGCAGTTCTTC.

V usage is TRBV6-5 and J usage is TRBJ2-7; TRBD2 is a possible D gene (5 bases). Germline V gene lookup returns CDR1 MNHEY and CDR2 SVGAGI. This CDR3 spans 13 amino acids. Trimming shortened V by 5 bases and J by 2 bases, and 10 bases separated the two germline ends. CDR3 nucleotides: TGTGCCAGCAGTATGGTGGGAGCCTACGAGCAGTACTTC. Encoded protein: CASSMVGAYEQYF.

This clone has just one count. The rearrangement joins TRBV5-4 to TRBJ2-7; 13 positions agree with TRBD2. Germline CDR1 reads SGHNT; CDR2 reads YYREEE (reference sequence). V was clipped by 4 bases and J by 3 bases; unmatched bases: 4. The CDR3 runs 15 residues. The CDR3 DNA reads TGTGCCAGCAGCCCTGGACTAGCGGGAGACTACGAGCAGTACTTC. This sequence encodes CASSPGLAGDYEQYF.

V and J are TRBV7-9 and TRBJ2-1, with 10 bases identical to TRBD2. The V gene end was trimmed by 3 bases and the J gene end by 7 bases; junction bases not matched to a gene: 3. There are 14 residues in the CDR3. The germline V gene has CDR1 SEHNR and CDR2 FQNEAQ (reference sequence). Here the CDR3 reads CASSFTSGANEQFF. The CDR3 DNA follows: TGTGCCAGCAGCTTCACTAGCGGGGCTAATGAGCAGTTCTTC. Filled out from reference TRBV7-9 and TRBJ2-1, the complete variable domain reads DTGVSQNPRHKITKRGQNVTFRCDPISEHNRLYWYRQTLGQGPEFLTYFQNEAQLEKSRLLSDRFSAERPKGSFSTLEIQRTEQGDSAMYLCASSFTSGANEQFFGPGTRLTVL.

V and J are TRBV28 and TRBJ2-7; D might be TRBD2 (7 bases). CDR1 MDHEN and CDR2 SYDVKM come from the germline V gene. With 5 bases removed from V and 6 bases from J, the gap between germline ends came to 14 bases. The CDR3 covers 13 residues. CDR3 nucleotides: TGTGCCAGCAGTCGGGGGGACATACTCGAGCAGTACTTC. Translation gives CASSRGDILEQYF.

This clone was recorded many times. V gene TRBV3-1 (or the pseudogene TRBV3-2) combines with J gene TRBJ2-7, with D possibly matching TRBD1 (5 bases). The V end was cut by 3 bases, the J end by 1 base, with 13 bases between. The CDR3 is made up of 15 amino acids. In germline, CDR1 is LGHDT, CDR2 YNNKEL (reference sequence). CDR3 region: CASSHRQDISYEQYF. The CDR3 nucleotides are TGTGCCAGCAGCCACCGCCAGGACATTTCCTACGAGCAGTACTTC.

CDR3 in DNA: TGTGCCAGCAGCCCGCGGGAGGGCCGAGAACAAGAGACCCAGTACTTC. This encodes CASSPREGREQETQYF. This rearrangement joins TRBV11-2 to TRBJ2-5; 9 nucleotides agree with TRBD2. This CDR3 is 16 amino acids long. Germline CDR1 and CDR2: SGHAT and FQNNGV. Germline trimming cut 5 bases from V and 2 bases from J; bases unmatched to any gene: 9.